What follows describes a single T cell receptor (beta chain). This clonotype was detected many times. The antigen it binds to is not known. Base qualities were left out, and no much larger clone turns up one base away. The source of the sample is a study of CD8 T cells in ankylosing spondylitis (dated by TCRdb to about 2017). Study-wide context: The study set out to find disease-linked TCR variants by profiling T cell receptor beta repertoires in ankylosing spondylitis patients and healthy donors. The whole study cohort included under 140 healthy donors and 20 to 30 ankylosing spondylitis patients. Peripheral blood was sampled, and synovial fluid was additionally collected from ankylosing spondylitis patients. Overall results and qualifications from the work: The disease-linked clones were reported as significantly enriched in matched synovial fluid samples from ankylosing spondylitis patients. Some TCR beta motif variants had previously been reported in synovial fluid and blood of reactive arthritis patients, which suggested common disease-initiation mechanisms. A TCR beta motif made up of several highly homologous amino acid variants appeared to be characteristic of blood from ankylosing spondylitis patients. In peripheral blood, the disease-linked clones were found at relatively low frequencies and had a CD8+ phenotype.

V loses 5 bases, J loses 8 bases, and the germline ends lie 14 bases apart. As encoded in the germline V gene (reference sequence), CDR1 is SEHNR while CDR2 is FQNEAQ. Spanning cysteine to phenylalanine, the CDR3 consists of 13 amino acids. Only the CDR3 DNA is retained, 39 bases long and in frame from the first base. The reads were generated on an Illumina HiSeq 2500. Quantitative 5'-RACE with molecular barcodes was the method used to prepare the TCR beta libraries. Per the authors' processing: To identify disease-linked TCR variants, a new computational method was used, one built on a probabilistic model of VDJ rearrangement. The raw public data were reprocessed by TCRdb itself: fastp quality trimming at Q25, MiXCR clonotype calling, in-frame beta chains only. Every entry covers one CDR3 protein and lists the most common genes and DNA from its rows. The authors' filters were not applied to this entry. The sample table contains around 210,000 distinct CDR3 sequences; only one count was recorded for under 8.5% of them. The ten largest clones represent 4% to 5% of the sample.

The chain employs TRBV7-9 and TRBJ2-3, with the D gene not clear enough to name. The receptor was derived from a female donor with ankylosing spondylitis or in good health (not recorded which). The sequencing sample was made of blood, either unsorted or a sorted T cell fraction (not recorded which). The CDR3 sequence is CASSPLPKATQYF. The DNA sequence is TGTGCCAGCAGCCCCCTCCCCAAGGCTACGCAGTATTTT.